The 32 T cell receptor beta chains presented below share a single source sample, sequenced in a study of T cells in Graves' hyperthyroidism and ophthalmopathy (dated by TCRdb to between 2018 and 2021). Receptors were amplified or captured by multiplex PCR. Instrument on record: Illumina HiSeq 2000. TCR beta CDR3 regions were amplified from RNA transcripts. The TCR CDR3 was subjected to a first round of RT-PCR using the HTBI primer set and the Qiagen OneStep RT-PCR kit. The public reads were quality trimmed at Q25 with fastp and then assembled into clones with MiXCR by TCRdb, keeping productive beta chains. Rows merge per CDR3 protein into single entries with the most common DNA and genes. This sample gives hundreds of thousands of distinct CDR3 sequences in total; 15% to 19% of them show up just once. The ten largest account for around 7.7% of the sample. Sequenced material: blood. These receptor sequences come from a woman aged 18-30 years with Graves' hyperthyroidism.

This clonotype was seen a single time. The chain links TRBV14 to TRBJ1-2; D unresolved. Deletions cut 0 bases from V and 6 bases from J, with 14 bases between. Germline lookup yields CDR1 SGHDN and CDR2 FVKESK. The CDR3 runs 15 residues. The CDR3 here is CASSQEDLDVHGYTF. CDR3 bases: TGTGCCAGCAGCCAAGAGGACCTTGATGTCCATGGCTACACCTTC.

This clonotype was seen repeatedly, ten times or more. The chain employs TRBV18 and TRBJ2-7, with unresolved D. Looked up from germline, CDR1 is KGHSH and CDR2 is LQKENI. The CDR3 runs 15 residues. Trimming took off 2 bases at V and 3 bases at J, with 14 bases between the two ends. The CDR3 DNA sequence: TGTGCCAGCTCACCAATGAGTGGTGCCGGCTACGAGCAGTACTTC. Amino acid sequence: CASSPMSGAGYEQYF.

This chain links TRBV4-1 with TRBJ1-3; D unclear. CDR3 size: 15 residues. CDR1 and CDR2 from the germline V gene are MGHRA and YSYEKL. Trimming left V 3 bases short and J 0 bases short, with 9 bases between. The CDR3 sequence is CASSQAGSSGNTIYF. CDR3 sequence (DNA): TGCGCCAGCAGCCAGGCCGGGAGCTCTGGAAACACCATATATTTT.

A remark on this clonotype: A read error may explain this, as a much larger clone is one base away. Here the CDR3 reads CASSHSGNTIYF. The CDR3 coding sequence is TGTGCCAGCAGCCACTCTGGAAACACCATATATTTT. The chain links TRBV3-1 to TRBJ1-3; D not certain. The CDR3 consists of 12 residues. Germline CDR1 and CDR2: LGHDT and YNNKEL (reference sequence). Trimming removed 3 bases from V and 0 bases from J, with 0 bases in between.

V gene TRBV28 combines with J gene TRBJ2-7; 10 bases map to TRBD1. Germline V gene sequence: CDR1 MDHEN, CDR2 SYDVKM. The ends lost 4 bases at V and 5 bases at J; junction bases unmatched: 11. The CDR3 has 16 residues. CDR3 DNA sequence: TGTGCCAGCAGTTCCCCTCCCGGGACAGGGGTCGACGAGCAGTACTTC. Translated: CASSSPPGTGVDEQYF.

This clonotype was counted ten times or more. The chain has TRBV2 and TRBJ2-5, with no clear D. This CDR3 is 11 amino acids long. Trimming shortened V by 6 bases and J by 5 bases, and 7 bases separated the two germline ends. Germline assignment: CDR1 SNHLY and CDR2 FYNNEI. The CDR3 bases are TGTGCCAGCAGGGCCTGGGAGACCCAGTACTTC. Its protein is CASRAWETQYF.

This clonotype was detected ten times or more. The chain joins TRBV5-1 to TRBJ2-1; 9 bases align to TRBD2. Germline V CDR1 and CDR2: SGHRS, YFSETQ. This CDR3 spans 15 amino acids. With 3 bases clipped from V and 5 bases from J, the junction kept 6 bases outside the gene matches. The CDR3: CASSYGLATNNEQFF. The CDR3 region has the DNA TGCGCCAGCAGCTACGGACTAGCGACTAACAATGAGCAGTTCTTC.

This chain's CDR3 is CASSLDGSGNQPQHF. CDR3 coding DNA: TGTGCCAGCAGCTTAGATGGTAGTGGCAATCAGCCCCAGCATTTT. This chain uses TRBV7-9 with TRBJ1-5; D unresolved. Trimming removed 1 base at V and 2 bases at J, with 9 bases between. CDR3 length: 15 residues. Germline CDR1 is SEHNR and CDR2 is FQNEAQ (reference sequence). The full variable domain, completed using reference TRBV7-9 and TRBJ1-5, is DTGVSQNPRHKITKRGQNVTFRCDPISEHNRLYWYRQTLGQGPEFLTYFQNEAQLEKSRLLSDRFSAERPKGSFSTLEIQRTEQGDSAMYLCASSLDGSGNQPQHFGDGTRLSIL.

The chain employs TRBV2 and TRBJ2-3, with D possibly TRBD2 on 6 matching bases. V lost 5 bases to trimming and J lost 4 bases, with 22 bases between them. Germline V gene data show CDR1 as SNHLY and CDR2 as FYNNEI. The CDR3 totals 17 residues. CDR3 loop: CASSRRTNGSPADTQYF. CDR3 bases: TGTGCCAGCAGTCGACGGACTAACGGGAGTCCGGCAGATACGCAGTATTTT.

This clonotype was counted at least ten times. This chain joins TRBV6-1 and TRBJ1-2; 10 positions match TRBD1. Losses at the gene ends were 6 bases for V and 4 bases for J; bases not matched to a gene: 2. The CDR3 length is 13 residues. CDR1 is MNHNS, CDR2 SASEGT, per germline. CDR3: CASRDRGFYGYTF. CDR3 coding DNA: TGTGCCAGCAGGGACAGGGGGTTCTATGGCTACACCTTC.

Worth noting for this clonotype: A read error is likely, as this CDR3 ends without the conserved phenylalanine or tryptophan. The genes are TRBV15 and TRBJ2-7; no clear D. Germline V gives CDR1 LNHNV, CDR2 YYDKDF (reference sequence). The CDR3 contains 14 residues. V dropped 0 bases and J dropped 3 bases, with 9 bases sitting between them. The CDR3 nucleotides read TGTGCCACCAGCAGAGACAGTGATAGCTACGAGCAGTACCTC. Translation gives CATSRDSDSYEQYL.

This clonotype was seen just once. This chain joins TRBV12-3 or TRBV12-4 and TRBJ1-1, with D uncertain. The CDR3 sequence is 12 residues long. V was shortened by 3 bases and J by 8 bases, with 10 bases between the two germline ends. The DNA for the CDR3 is TGTGCCAGCAGTTTCGCAGCCACGGAAGCTTTCTTT. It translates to CASSFAATEAFF.

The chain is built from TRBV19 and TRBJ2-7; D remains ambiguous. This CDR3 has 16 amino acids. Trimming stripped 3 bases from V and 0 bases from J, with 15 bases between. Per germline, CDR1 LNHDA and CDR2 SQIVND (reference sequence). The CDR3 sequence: CASSMALGSLSYEQYF. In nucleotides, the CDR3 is TGTGCCAGTAGTATGGCTCTGGGCAGTCTCTCCTACGAGCAGTACTTC.

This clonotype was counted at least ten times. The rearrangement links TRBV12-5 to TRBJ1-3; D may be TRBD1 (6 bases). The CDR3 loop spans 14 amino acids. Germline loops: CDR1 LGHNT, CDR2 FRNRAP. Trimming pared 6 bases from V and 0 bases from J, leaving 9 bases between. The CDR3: CASGSGVSGNTIYF. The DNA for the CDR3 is TGTGCTAGTGGCTCAGGGGTCTCTGGAAACACCATATATTTT.

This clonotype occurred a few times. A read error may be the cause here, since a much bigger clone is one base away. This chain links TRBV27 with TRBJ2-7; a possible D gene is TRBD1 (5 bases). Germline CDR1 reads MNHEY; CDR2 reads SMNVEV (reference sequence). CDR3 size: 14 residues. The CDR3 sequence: CASSLLMGHYEQHF. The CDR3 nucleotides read TGTGCCAGCAGTTTATTGATGGGGCACTACGAGCAGCACTTC.

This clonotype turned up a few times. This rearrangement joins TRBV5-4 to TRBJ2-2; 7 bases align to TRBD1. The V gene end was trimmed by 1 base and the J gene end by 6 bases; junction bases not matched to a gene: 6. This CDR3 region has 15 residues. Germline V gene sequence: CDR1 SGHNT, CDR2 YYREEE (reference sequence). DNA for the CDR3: TGTGCCAGCAGCTTGAAGGGGGCGATATCCGGGGAGCTGTTTTTT. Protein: CASSLKGAISGELFF.

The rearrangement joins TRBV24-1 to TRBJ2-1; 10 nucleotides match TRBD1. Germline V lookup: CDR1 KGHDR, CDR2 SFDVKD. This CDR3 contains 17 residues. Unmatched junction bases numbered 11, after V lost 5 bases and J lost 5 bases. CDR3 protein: CATSAQRRDRGDNEQFF. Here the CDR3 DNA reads TGTGCCACCAGTGCCCAACGGAGGGACAGGGGCGACAATGAGCAGTTCTTC.

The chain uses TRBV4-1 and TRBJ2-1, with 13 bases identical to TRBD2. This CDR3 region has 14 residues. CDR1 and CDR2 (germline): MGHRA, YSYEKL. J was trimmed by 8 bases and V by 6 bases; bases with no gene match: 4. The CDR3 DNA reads TGCGCCAGCAGACTAGCGGGGGGGCGATATGAGCAGTTCTTC. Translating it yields CASRLAGGRYEQFF.

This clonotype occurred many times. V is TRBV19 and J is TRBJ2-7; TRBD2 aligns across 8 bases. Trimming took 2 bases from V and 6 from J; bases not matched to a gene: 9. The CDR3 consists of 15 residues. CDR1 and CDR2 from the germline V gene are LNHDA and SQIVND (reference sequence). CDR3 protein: CASSIRKAGEAEQYF. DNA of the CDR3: TGTGCCAGTAGTATAAGGAAAGCGGGAGAGGCCGAGCAGTACTTC.

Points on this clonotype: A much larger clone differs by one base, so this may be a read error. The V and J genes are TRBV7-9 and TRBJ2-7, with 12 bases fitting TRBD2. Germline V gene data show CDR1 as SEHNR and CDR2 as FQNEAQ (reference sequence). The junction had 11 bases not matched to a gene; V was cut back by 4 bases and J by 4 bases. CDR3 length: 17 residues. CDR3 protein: CASSSPRAGLAGYEQYF. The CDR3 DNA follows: TGTGCCAGCAGCTCGCCGAGGGCGGGACTAGCGGGTTACGAGCAGTACTTC.

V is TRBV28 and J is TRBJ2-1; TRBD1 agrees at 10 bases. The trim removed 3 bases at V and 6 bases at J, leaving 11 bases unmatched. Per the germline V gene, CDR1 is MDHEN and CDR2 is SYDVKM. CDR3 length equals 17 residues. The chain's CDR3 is CASSLGPGTGDFNEQFF. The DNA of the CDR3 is TGTGCCAGCAGTTTGGGTCCCGGGACAGGGGATTTCAATGAGCAGTTCTTC.

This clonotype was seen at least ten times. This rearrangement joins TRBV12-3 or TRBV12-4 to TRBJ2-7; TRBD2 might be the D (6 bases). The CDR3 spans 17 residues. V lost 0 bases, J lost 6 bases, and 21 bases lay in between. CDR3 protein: CASSLALGRKNLPEQYF. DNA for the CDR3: TGTGCCAGCAGTTTAGCGCTCGGGAGAAAAAACCTTCCCGAGCAGTACTTC.

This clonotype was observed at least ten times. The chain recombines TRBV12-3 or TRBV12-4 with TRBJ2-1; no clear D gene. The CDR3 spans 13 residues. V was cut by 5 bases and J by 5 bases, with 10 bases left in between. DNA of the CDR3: TGTGCCAGCAGTCCCCACGCGAACAATGAGCAGTTCTTC. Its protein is CASSPHANNEQFF.

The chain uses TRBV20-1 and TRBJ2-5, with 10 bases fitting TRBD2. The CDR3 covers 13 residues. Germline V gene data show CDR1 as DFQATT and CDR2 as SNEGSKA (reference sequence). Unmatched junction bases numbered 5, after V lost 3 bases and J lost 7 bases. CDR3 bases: TGCAGTGCTAGTGGGGCTAGCGGGAGGACCCAGTACTTC. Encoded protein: CSASGASGRTQYF.

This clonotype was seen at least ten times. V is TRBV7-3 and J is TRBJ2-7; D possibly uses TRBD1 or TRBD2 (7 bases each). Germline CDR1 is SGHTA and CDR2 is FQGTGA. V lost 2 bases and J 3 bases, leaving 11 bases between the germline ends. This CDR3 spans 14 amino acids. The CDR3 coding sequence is TGTGCCAGCAGCTTACAGGGGGGGGGCTACGAGCAGTACTTC. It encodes CASSLQGGGYEQYF.

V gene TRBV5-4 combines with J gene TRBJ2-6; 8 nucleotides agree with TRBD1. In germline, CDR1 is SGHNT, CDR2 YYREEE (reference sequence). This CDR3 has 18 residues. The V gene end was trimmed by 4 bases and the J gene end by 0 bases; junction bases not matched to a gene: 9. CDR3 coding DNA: TGTGCCAGCAGCCTAGCAGGGGGCTCCTACTCTGGGGCCAACGTCCTGACTTTC. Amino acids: CASSLAGGSYSGANVLTF.

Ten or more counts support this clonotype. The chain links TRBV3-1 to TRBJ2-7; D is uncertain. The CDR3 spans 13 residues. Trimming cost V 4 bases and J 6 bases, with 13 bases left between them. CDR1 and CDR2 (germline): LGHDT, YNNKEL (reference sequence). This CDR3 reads CASSRGLAGEQYF. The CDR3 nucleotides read TGTGCCAGCAGCCGGGGATTAGCCGGCGAGCAGTACTTC.

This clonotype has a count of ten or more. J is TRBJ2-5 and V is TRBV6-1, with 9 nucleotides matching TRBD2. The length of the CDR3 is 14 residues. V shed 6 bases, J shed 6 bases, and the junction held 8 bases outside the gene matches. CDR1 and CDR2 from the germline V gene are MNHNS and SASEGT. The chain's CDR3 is CASRRRGGIKTQYF. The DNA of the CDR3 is TGTGCCAGCAGGAGGCGGGGGGGCATTAAGACCCAGTACTTC.

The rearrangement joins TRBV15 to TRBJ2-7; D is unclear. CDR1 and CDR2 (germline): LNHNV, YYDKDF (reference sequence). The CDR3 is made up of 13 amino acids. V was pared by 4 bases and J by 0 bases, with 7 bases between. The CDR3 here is CATSNTVSYEQYF. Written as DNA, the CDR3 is TGTGCCACCAGCAATACGGTCTCCTACGAGCAGTACTTC.

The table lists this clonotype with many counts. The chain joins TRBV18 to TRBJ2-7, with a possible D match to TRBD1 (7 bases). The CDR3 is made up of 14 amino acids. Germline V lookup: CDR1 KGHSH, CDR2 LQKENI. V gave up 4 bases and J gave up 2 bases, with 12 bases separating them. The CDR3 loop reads CASSRRDSTYEQYF. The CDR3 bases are TGTGCCAGCTCACGGAGGGACAGCACCTACGAGCAGTACTTC. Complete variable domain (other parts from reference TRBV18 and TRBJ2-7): NAGVMQNPRHLVRRRGQEARLRCSPMKGHSHVYWYRQLPEEGLKFMVYLQKENIIDESGMPKERFSAEFPKEGPSILRIQQVVRGDSAAYFCASSRRDSTYEQYFGPGTRLTVT.

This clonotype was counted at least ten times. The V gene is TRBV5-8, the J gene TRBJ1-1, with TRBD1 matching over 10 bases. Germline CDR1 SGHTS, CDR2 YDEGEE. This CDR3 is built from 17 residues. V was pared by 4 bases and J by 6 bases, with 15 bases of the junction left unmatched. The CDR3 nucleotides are TGTGCCAGCAGCCCGGACAGGGGGTTTCGTCTGCGGGCTGAAGCTTTCTTT. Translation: CASSPDRGFRLRAEAFF.

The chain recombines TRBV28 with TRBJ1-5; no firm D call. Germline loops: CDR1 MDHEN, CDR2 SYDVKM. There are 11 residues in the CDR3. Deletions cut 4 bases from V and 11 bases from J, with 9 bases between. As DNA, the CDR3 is TGTGCCAGCAGTTATTTCGCGTCCCAGCATTTT. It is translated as CASSYFASQHF.